The 31 T cell receptor beta chains presented below share a single source sample, sequenced in a study of spatial heterogeneity in lung cancer. Time point reported: blood at routine non-recurrence follow-up after resection. Researchers sequenced whole RNA taken from tumor, nontumor lung or frozen PBMC without sorting. One entry per CDR3 protein, called by TCRdb with MiXCR from the 5' RACE reads. The profile shows about 120,000 distinct CDR3 sequences, roughly an eighth of them singletons. This material consisted of PBMCs, taken at follow-up. The receptor source for this set is a male donor with early-stage non-small cell lung cancer.

This clonotype was observed many times. This rearrangement joins TRBV7-2 to TRBJ2-5, with unresolved D. Looked up from germline, CDR1 is SGHTA and CDR2 is FQGNSA. The CDR3 has 15 residues. V shed 1 base and J shed 6 bases, with 15 bases lying between them. CDR3 in amino acids: CASSLDPGASKTQYF. For the CDR3, the DNA is TGTGCCAGCAGCTTAGATCCAGGCGCCTCAAAGACCCAGTACTTC. The variable domain in full, completed from reference TRBV7-2 and TRBJ2-5, reads GAGVSQSPSNKVTEKGKDVELRCDPISGHTALYWYRQSLGQGLEFLIYFQGNSAPDKSGLPSDRFSAERTGGSVSTLTIQRTQQEDSAVYLCASSLDPGASKTQYFGPGTRLLVL.

This clonotype was seen more than once but under ten times. The chain joins TRBV7-2 to TRBJ2-5; D might be TRBD1 (6 bases). The CDR3 spans 15 residues. Germline values: CDR1 SGHTA, CDR2 FQGNSA. Trimming shortened V by 5 bases and J by 2 bases, and 15 bases separated the two germline ends. The DNA of the CDR3 is TGTGCCAGCAGCCGCTCAAGGACAGAACAAGAGACCCAGTACTTC. Protein sequence: CASSRSRTEQETQYF.

This clonotype has just a few counts. The V and J genes are TRBV29-1 and TRBJ2-1; the D gene is possibly TRBD1 (6 bases). CDR1 and CDR2 from the germline V gene are SQVTM and ANQGSEA. Deletions cut 7 bases from V and 4 bases from J, with 17 bases between. CDR3 size: 14 residues. This CDR3 reads CSARTGTCYNEQFF. The DNA of the CDR3 is TGCAGCGCTAGAACCGGGACATGTTACAATGAGCAGTTCTTC.

The chain links TRBV2 to TRBJ1-2; D possibly corresponds to TRBD1 (5 bases). Germline loops: CDR1 SNHLY, CDR2 FYNNEI. The CDR3 spans 13 residues. V shed 8 bases and J shed 5 bases, with 15 bases lying between them. This CDR3 is CASPGDSGYGYTF. CDR3 DNA: TGTGCCAGCCCTGGAGACAGTGGATATGGCTACACCTTC.

V is TRBV12-3 or TRBV12-4 and J is TRBJ2-7, with D possibly being TRBD1 or TRBD2 (6 bases each). The V end lost 3 bases, the J end lost 1 base, and 10 bases lay between the germline ends. The CDR3 has 14 amino acids. This CDR3 reads CASSLGGQSYEQYF. The CDR3 region has the DNA TGTGCCAGCAGTTTGGGGGGACAATCCTACGAGCAGTACTTC.

This clonotype came up many times. The chain couples TRBV24-1 to TRBJ2-1; the match to TRBD1 covers 7 bases. V lost 4 bases, J lost 7 bases, and 6 bases stayed unmatched. The CDR3 has 14 amino acids. Germline V CDR1 and CDR2: KGHDR, SFDVKD. This CDR3 reads CATSEGQLGNEQFF. The CDR3 bases are TGTGCCACCAGTGAGGGACAGTTAGGGAATGAGCAGTTCTTC.

This clonotype was counted only a few times. V is TRBV3-1 and J is TRBJ1-4, with 8 bases fitting TRBD1. Trimming cost V 1 base and J 10 bases; bases outside gene matches: 5. The CDR3 has 14 residues. Germline V gives CDR1 LGHDT, CDR2 YNNKEL (reference sequence). The CDR3 DNA follows: TGTGCCAGCAGCCAAGGGCAGGGGGCGAGAAAACTGTTTTTT. The encoded protein is CASSQGQGARKLFF.

This chain uses TRBV24-1 with TRBJ2-1; D might be TRBD2 (6 bases). Trimming removed 5 bases at V and 9 bases at J, with 16 bases between. CDR3 length equals 14 residues. From germline, CDR1 is KGHDR and CDR2 SFDVKD. The DNA of the CDR3 is TGTGCCACCAGTGTCCCTAGCGACTCCGTTGAGCAGTTCTTC. Its protein product is CATSVPSDSVEQFF.

This clonotype came up many times. V and J are TRBV6-5 and TRBJ1-1, with TRBD1 matching over 9 bases. Germline assignment: CDR1 MNHEY and CDR2 SVGAGI. This CDR3 spans 17 amino acids. V gave up 2 bases and J gave up 8 bases; unmatched junction bases: 15. The CDR3 region has the DNA TGTGCCAGCAGTTACGATTTCGGGGACAGGGAGGTATACGAAGCTTTCTTT. Amino acids: CASSYDFGDREVYEAFF.

This clonotype has just a few counts. V is TRBV11-2 and J is TRBJ2-5, with D perhaps given as TRBD1 or TRBD2 (5 bases each). The CDR3 is 14 residues long. The germline V gene has CDR1 SGHAT and CDR2 FQNNGV. V was trimmed by 5 bases and J by 5 bases, leaving 15 bases between them. This CDR3 reads CASSPRGPGETQYF. CDR3 nucleotide sequence: TGTGCCAGCAGCCCCCGGGGCCCTGGGGAGACCCAGTACTTC.

As for this clonotype: One end of the junction fails to match germline, which may point to a read error. The chain recombines TRBV7-9 with TRBJ1-6; no firm D call. The CDR3 contains 13 residues. Germline CDR1 SEHNR, CDR2 FQNEAQ (reference sequence). The CDR3 is CASSLGSDGPLPF. The CDR3, as DNA: TGTGCCAGCAGCCTAGGCTCGGACGGACCCCTCCCCTTT.

This clonotype was detected once. The chain couples TRBV10-2 to TRBJ2-5; possibly TRBD2 for D (5 bases). The germline V and J ends were trimmed by 3 bases and 6 bases, with 17 bases remaining between them. The CDR3 spans 15 residues. In germline, CDR1 is WSHSY, CDR2 SAAADI. In DNA, the CDR3 is TGCGCCAGCAGTGACTACGACGGGAAGCAGAAGACCCAGTACTTC. This codes for CASSDYDGKQKTQYF.

This clonotype was detected a few times. The chain employs TRBV11-2 and TRBJ2-1; TRBD2 matches at 8 bases. Germline assignment: CDR1 SGHAT and CDR2 FQNNGV. Trimming cost V 5 bases and J 6 bases; bases outside gene matches: 12. This CDR3 comprises 16 residues. The CDR3 is CASSHRGAGEINEQFF. The CDR3 DNA is TGTGCCAGCAGCCACCGAGGAGCGGGGGAAATCAATGAGCAGTTCTTC.

V usage is TRBV18 and J usage is TRBJ1-5; no reliable D call. Trimming removed 3 bases at V and 1 base at J, with 4 bases between. The CDR3 consists of 13 residues. Germline-derived CDR1 and CDR2 are KGHSH and LQKENI. The DNA of the CDR3 is TGTGCCAGCTCACCGTTCAGCAATCAGCCCCAGCATTTT. Translating it yields CASSPFSNQPQHF.

A few counts support this clonotype. V is TRBV25-1 and J is TRBJ2-4, with D hard to call. In germline, CDR1 is MGHDK, CDR2 SYGVNS. The CDR3 loop spans 12 amino acids. V lost 10 bases, J lost 0 bases, and 7 bases lay in between. CDR3 bases: TGTGCCACCAAATCAGCCAAAAACATTCAGTACTTC. Residues: CATKSAKNIQYF.

This clonotype was found a few times. CDR3 loop: CASSPRLVTGELFF. The DNA of the CDR3 is TGTGCCAGCAGTCCGCGTCTTGTTACCGGGGAGCTGTTTTTT. The J gene is TRBJ2-2, the V gene TRBV28; D not resolved. CDR3 size: 14 residues. V lost 5 bases to trimming and J lost 5 bases, with 12 bases between them. The V gene's germline CDR1 is MDHEN and CDR2 SYDVKM. Full variable domain (outside the CDR3, taken from reference TRBV28 and TRBJ2-2): DVKVTQSSRYLVKRTGEKVFLECVQDMDHENMFWYRQDPGLGLRLIYFSYDVKMKEKGDIPEGYSVSREKKERFSLILESASTNQTSMYLCASSPRLVTGELFFGEGSRLTVL.

The sample holds many counts of this clonotype. This rearrangement joins TRBV6-4 to TRBJ2-1; 9 bases align to TRBD1. Germline-derived CDR1 and CDR2 are MRHNA and SNTAGT. The CDR3 totals 18 residues. V was pared by 5 bases and J by 4 bases, with 15 bases of the junction left unmatched. CDR3 region: CASSSPRDRGGPYNEQFF. The CDR3 DNA is TGTGCCAGCAGTTCTCCGCGTGACAGGGGGGGCCCTTACAATGAGCAGTTCTTC.

There are many counts of this clonotype. The V call is TRBV5-1, the J call TRBJ2-6; D is ambiguous. Trimming cost V 1 base and J 4 bases, with 3 bases left between them. CDR3 size: 13 residues. Germline V gene data show CDR1 as SGHRS and CDR2 as YFSETQ. In DNA form, the CDR3 reads TGCGCCAGCAGCTTGCTGGGGGCCAACGTCCTGACTTTC. Residues: CASSLLGANVLTF.

This CDR3 reads CASSPSRTSGAYEQYF. CDR3 bases: TGTGCCAGCAGCCCTAGCCGGACTAGCGGGGCCTACGAGCAGTACTTC. The J gene is TRBJ2-7, the V gene TRBV7-6, with 12 bases matching TRBD2. Per germline, CDR1 SGHVS and CDR2 FNYEAQ. The CDR3 runs 16 residues. V shed 5 bases, J shed 2 bases, and the junction held 7 bases outside the gene matches.

This clonotype has ten or more counts. The chain has TRBV7-9 and TRBJ2-1, with 10 bases fitting TRBD2. V shed 5 bases, J shed 9 bases, and the junction held 16 bases outside the gene matches. Germline CDR1 SEHNR, CDR2 FQNEAQ (reference sequence). CDR3 length: 17 residues. CDR3 loop: CASSLPLPAGGAGEQFF. The CDR3 DNA reads TGTGCCAGCAGCCTGCCCCTTCCAGCGGGGGGGGCGGGTGAGCAGTTCTTC. Full variable domain (remainder filled in from reference TRBV7-9 and TRBJ2-1): DTGVSQNPRHKITKRGQNVTFRCDPISEHNRLYWYRQTLGQGPEFLTYFQNEAQLEKSRLLSDRFSAERPKGSFSTLEIQRTEQGDSAMYLCASSLPLPAGGAGEQFFGPGTRLTVL.

This clonotype has more than one count but fewer than ten. The gene calls are TRBV7-8 and TRBJ2-7; no reliable D call. Germline-derived CDR1 and CDR2 are SGHVS and FQNEAQ. Trimming shortened V by 3 bases and J by 3 bases, and 9 bases separated the two germline ends. The CDR3 is made up of 13 amino acids. In DNA form, the CDR3 reads TGTGCCAGCAGCTTTAGCAATGACTACGAGCAGTACTTC. Its translation is CASSFSNDYEQYF.

This clonotype showed up many times. In nucleotides, the CDR3 is TGTGCCAGCAGCATGCGACAGGGTAGCACTGAAGCTTTCTTT. This gives the protein CASSMRQGSTEAFF. This chain uses TRBV7-9 with TRBJ1-1; TRBD1 matches 7 bases. CDR3 length: 14 amino acids. Losses at the gene ends were 5 bases for V and 4 bases for J; bases not matched to a gene: 7. Looked up from germline, CDR1 is SEHNR and CDR2 is FQNEAQ (reference sequence). Combining the CDR3 with reference TRBV7-9 and TRBJ1-1 gives the whole variable domain DTGVSQNPRHKITKRGQNVTFRCDPISEHNRLYWYRQTLGQGPEFLTYFQNEAQLEKSRLLSDRFSAERPKGSFSTLEIQRTEQGDSAMYLCASSMRQGSTEAFFGQGTRLTVV.

The V gene is TRBV25-1, the J gene TRBJ1-4; D is unresolved. V lost 2 bases to trimming and J lost 7 bases, with 14 bases between them. In germline, CDR1 is MGHDK, CDR2 SYGVNS. There are 15 residues in the CDR3. The chain's CDR3 is CASSETRPLGEKLFF. The CDR3 bases are TGTGCCAGCAGTGAAACCCGACCGTTGGGTGAAAAACTGTTTTTT. Full variable domain (rest looked up from reference TRBV25-1 and TRBJ1-4): EADIYQTPRYLVIGTGKKITLECSQTMGHDKMYWYQQDPGMELHLIHYSYGVNSTEKGDLSSESTVSRIRTEHFPLTLESARPSHTSQYLCASSETRPLGEKLFFGSGTQLSVL.

This clonotype was counted a single time. This chain uses TRBV2 with TRBJ2-3; TRBD2 aligns across 9 bases. CDR3 length equals 16 residues. V lost 6 bases and J lost 6; bases outside the gene matches: 13. The germline V gene encodes CDR1 SNHLY and CDR2 FYNNEI. The CDR3, as DNA: TGTGCCAGCAGACACGGGACTAGCCAACGGGCGGATACGCAGTATTTT. Its protein is CASRHGTSQRADTQYF.

This clonotype has a count of ten or more. The chain has TRBV11-3 and TRBJ2-2; D is undetermined. Germline CDR1 and CDR2: SGHNT and YENEEA. This CDR3 is 14 amino acids long. Trimming shortened V by 5 bases and J by 6 bases, and 13 bases separated the two germline ends. The CDR3 DNA reads as TGTGCCAGCAGCCCAATGACTGGGGCCGGGGAGCTGTTTTTT. Amino acids: CASSPMTGAGELFF.

The chain has TRBV27 and TRBJ2-7; possibly TRBD2 for D (6 bases). Germline CDR1 MNHEY, CDR2 SMNVEV (reference sequence). V dropped 6 bases and J dropped 0 bases, with 18 bases sitting between them. The CDR3 consists of 16 residues. CDR3 sequence (DNA): TGTGCCAGCAGCCTCGTTGGGGGGAGATTCTCCTACGAGCAGTACTTC. This codes for CASSLVGGRFSYEQYF.

This clonotype has only a few counts. The V and J genes are TRBV24-1 and TRBJ1-1, with a possible D match to TRBD1 (5 bases). Germline V gives CDR1 KGHDR, CDR2 SFDVKD. Trimming shortened V by 7 bases and J by 1 base, and 12 bases separated the two germline ends. This CDR3 region has 14 residues. The CDR3 sequence: CATRGSGGNTEAFF. CDR3 sequence (DNA): TGTGCCACCAGGGGATCTGGGGGGAACACTGAAGCTTTCTTT.

This clonotype has a count of ten or more. The genes are TRBV28 and TRBJ1-6; no clear D. V was clipped by 6 bases and J by 5 bases, with 11 bases between them. Germline V gene sequence: CDR1 MDHEN, CDR2 SYDVKM. This CDR3 has 14 residues. In DNA form, the CDR3 reads TGTGCCAGCAGCACGGGATCGAATAATTCACCCCTCCACTTT. This encodes CASSTGSNNSPLHF.

The chain employs TRBV27 and TRBJ1-6; the D is unclear. Trimming removed 4 bases at V and 0 bases at J, with 10 bases between. Germline V gene data show CDR1 as MNHEY and CDR2 as SMNVEV (reference sequence). There are 16 residues in the CDR3. This chain's CDR3 is CASSSNRVSYNSPLHF. DNA of the CDR3: TGTGCCAGCAGTTCAAACAGAGTCTCCTATAATTCACCCCTCCACTTT.

This clonotype was seen a handful of times. The chain carries TRBV13 and TRBJ2-5; 8 nucleotides agree with TRBD2. Germline-derived CDR1 and CDR2 are PRHDT and FYEKMQ (reference sequence). With V trimmed by 2 bases and J by 5 bases, 10 bases remained unmatched. This CDR3 region has 16 residues. CDR3 sequence reads: CASSLQGRLARETQYF. The DNA of the CDR3 is TGTGCCAGCAGCTTACAAGGGCGACTAGCGCGCGAGACCCAGTACTTC.

This clonotype was seen a handful of times. The chain couples TRBV6-6 to TRBJ2-7; D call uncertain. Germline lookup yields CDR1 MNHNY and CDR2 SVGAGI (reference sequence). Trimming shortened V by 5 bases and J by 3 bases, and 8 bases separated the two germline ends. This CDR3 has 12 residues. The CDR3 here is CASSRLFYEQYF. Here the CDR3 DNA reads TGTGCCAGCAGTCGACTGTTCTACGAGCAGTACTTC.